The T cell receptor beta chain under discussion was sequenced for a study of blood T cell repertoires in COVID-19. V gave up 5 bases and J gave up 4 bases; unmatched junction bases: 9. CDR3 size: 15 residues. Per germline, CDR1 SEHNR and CDR2 FQNEAQ (reference sequence). Under the authors' procedure: Reference gene primer amplification gave nucleated cell count estimates. Clones were sequenced by immunoSEQ multiplex PCR, and TCRdb holds only the in-frame ones, with some missing. That table gives V, J and clone size, and the DNA gave D and trimming. Altogether approximately 170,000 clones are present, about 85% being singletons, with the ten largest covering nearly 8%.

This chain connects TRBV7-9 to TRBJ1-1; 8 bases fit TRBD1. This TCR came from a woman aged 45-65 years who had recovered from COVID-19. Source material: PBMCs or T cells enriched from blood (not recorded which). The CDR3 DNA sequence: TGTGCCAGCAGCCGAGAGCAGGGGGCGGGCACTGAAGCTTTCTTT. Amino acids: CASSREQGAGTEAFF. The complete variable domain, with remaining parts taken from reference TRBV7-9 and TRBJ1-1, reads DTGVSQNPRHKITKRGQNVTFRCDPISEHNRLYWYRQTLGQGPEFLTYFQNEAQLEKSRLLSDRFSAERPKGSFSTLEIQRTEQGDSAMYLCASSREQGAGTEAFFGQGTRLTVV.